The sequence of this TCR beta chain was determined in a study of Ad26.COV2.S vaccination and SARS-CoV-2 variants. Profiled with immunoSEQ multiplex PCR; TCRdb holds only in-frame clones, not every one. The top ten hold 1.5% of the sample, which has about 680,000 clones, 70% to 90% seen once. Study conclusions and caveats: Spike-specific CD8+ and CD4+ T cell responses reportedly showed substantial breadth after vaccination. Researchers cautioned that TCR breadth and depth analyses may have underestimated total T cell responses.

There are 15 residues in the CDR3. Germline V gene data show CDR1 as KGHSH and CDR2 as LQKENI. Trimming pared 4 bases from V and 1 base from J, leaving 11 bases between. Treatment: roughly 19 received Ad26.COV2.S at low or high dose, single or two shots; roughly 5 received placebo; per-sample allocation not given. Day 63 after the first injection of vaccine or placebo was the sampling time. An adult donor aged 18-55 years was enrolled in Boston. The study used a vaccine consisting of an Ad26 vector that expressed Wuhan-strain SARS-CoV-2 spike. Concerning this clone itself: Its antigen is unidentified.

The receptor comes from a person aged 18-60 years who received the Ad26.COV2.S COVID-19 vaccine or a placebo. The chain couples TRBV18 to TRBJ2-1; D is possibly TRBD1 or TRBD2 (6 bases each). This specimen consisted of peripheral blood, obtained in a trial of Ad26.COV2.S vaccine versus placebo. The CDR3 DNA reads as TGTGCCAGCTCACGGGGGGCGGGATCCTACAATGAGCAGTTCTTC. This sequence encodes CASSRGAGSYNEQFF.